This paragraph reports one T cell receptor beta chain. Its specificity is not known. Researchers ran the PCR with 60 Vbeta and 13 Jbeta primers. Libraries were prepared by immunoSEQ multiplex PCR; TCRdb keeps only in-frame clonotypes and omits some of them. The sample yields tens of thousands of clones, approximately 71% seen once. The sample belongs to a study of cytomegalovirus exposure and HLA in healthy donors. Notes on the study in general: Productive rates of about 87% or about 30% were seen for most TCR beta V segments in an earlier analysis. The study recorded over 150 TCR beta chains that were cytomegalovirus-associated. Follow-up analysis later connected one missense variant in DCLRE1C with trimming of TCR beta V- and J-genes.

At sampling all donors were nominally healthy, likely with unrecorded immune exposures. This CDR3 is built from 18 residues. J is TRBJ2-2 and V is TRBV12-2; TRBD2, the table's D call, was not compared with the DNA. TRBV12-2 is deemed a pseudogene. The sample comprised PBMCs. The source is a man in his fifties or sixties in good health and CMV-seropositive. The chain's CDR3 is CASRLVTSGRGISGELFF. CDR3 DNA: TGTGCAAGTCGCTTAGTGACTAGCGGGAGAGGGATTTCCGGGGAGCTGTTTTTT.